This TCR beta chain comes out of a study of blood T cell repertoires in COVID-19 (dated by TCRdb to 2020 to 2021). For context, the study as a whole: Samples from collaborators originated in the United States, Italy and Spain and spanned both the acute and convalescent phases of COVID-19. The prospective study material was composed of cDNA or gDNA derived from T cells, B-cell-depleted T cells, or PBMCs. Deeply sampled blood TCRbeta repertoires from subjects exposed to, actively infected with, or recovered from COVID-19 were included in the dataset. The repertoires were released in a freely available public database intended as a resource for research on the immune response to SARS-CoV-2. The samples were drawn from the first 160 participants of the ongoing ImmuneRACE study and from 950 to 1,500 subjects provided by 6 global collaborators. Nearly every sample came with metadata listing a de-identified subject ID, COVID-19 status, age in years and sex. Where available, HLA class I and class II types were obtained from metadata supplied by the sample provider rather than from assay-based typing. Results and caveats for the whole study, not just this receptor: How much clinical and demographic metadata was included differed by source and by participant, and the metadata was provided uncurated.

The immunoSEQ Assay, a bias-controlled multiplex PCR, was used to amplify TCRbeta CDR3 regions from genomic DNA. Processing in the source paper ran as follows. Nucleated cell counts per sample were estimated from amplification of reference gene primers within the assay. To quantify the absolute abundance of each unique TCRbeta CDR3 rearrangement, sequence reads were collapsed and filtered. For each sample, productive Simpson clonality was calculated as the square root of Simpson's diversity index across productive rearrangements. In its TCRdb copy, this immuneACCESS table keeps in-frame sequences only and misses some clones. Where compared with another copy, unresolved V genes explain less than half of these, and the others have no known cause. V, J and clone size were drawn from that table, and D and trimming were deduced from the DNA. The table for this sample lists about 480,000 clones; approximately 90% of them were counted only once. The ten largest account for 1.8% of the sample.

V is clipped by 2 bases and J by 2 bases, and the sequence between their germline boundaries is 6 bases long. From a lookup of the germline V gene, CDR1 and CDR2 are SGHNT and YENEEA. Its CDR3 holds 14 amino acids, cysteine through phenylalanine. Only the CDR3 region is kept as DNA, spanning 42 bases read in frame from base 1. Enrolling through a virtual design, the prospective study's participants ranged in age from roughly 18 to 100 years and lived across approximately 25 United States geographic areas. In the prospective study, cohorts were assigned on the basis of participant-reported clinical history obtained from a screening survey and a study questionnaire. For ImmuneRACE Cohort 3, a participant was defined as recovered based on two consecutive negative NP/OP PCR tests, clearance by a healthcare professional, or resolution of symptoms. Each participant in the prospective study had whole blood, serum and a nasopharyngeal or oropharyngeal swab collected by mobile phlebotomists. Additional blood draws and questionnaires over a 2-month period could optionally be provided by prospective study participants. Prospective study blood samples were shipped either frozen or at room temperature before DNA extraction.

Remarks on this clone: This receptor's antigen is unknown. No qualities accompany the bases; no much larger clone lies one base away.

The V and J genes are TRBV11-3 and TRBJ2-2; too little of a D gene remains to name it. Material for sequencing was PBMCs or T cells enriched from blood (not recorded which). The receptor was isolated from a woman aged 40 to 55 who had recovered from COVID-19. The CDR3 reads CASSLSPNTGELFF. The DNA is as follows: TGTGCCAGCAGCTTATCCCCAAACACCGGGGAGCTGTTTTTT.